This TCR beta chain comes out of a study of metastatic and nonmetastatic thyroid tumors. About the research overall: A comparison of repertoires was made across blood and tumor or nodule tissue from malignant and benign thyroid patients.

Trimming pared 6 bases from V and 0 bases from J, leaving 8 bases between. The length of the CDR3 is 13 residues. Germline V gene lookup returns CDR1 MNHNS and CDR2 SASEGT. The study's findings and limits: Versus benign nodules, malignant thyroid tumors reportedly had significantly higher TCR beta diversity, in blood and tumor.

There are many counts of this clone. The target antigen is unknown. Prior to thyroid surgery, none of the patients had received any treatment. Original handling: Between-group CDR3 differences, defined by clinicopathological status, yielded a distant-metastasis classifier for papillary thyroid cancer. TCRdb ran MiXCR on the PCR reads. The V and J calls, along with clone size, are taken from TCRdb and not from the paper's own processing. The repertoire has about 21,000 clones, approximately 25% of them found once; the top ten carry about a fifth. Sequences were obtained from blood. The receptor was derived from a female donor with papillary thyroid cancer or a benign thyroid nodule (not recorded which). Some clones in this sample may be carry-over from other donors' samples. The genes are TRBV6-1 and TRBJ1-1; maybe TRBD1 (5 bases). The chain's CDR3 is CASRDTVNTEAFF. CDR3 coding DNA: TGTGCCAGCAGGGACACTGTGAACACTGAAGCTTTCTTT.